The 10 T cell receptor beta chains in this list originate from one sample, sequenced in a study of cytomegalovirus exposure and HLA in healthy donors. PCR involved 60 Vbeta and 13 Jbeta primers. Generated by immunoSEQ multiplex PCR, the TCRdb table keeps only in-frame clones and is missing some. The sample has some 150,000 clones, around 84% seen once. Specimen: PBMCs. Receptors were obtained from a middle-aged woman in good health and CMV-seropositive.

This chain connects TRBV21-1 to TRBJ1-2. TRBV21-1 is noted as a pseudogene. There are 14 residues in the CDR3. The CDR3 reads CASSSLRGWYGYTF. In nucleotides, the CDR3 is TGTGCCAGCAGCTCTTTACGGGGGTGGTATGGCTACACCTTC.

V and J are TRBV7-9 and TRBJ2-2, with D tentatively TRBD1 (6 bases). The CDR3 is made up of 15 amino acids. The V end lost 5 bases, the J end lost 0 bases, and 10 bases lay between the germline ends. Germline CDR1 reads SEHNR; CDR2 reads FQNEAQ (reference sequence). The CDR3 loop reads CASSPGQANTGELFF. The CDR3 nucleotides read TGTGCCAGCAGCCCGGGACAAGCGAACACCGGGGAGCTGTTTTTT.

The CDR3 region is CASSESSGRAGETQYF. In nucleotides, the CDR3 is TGTGCCAGCAGTGAGAGCAGCGGCAGGGCGGGGGAGACCCAGTACTTC. The chain has TRBV6-1 and TRBJ2-5; possible D gene TRBD2, 6 bases. Germline CDR1 and CDR2: MNHNS and SASEGT. V was cut by 3 bases and J by 5 bases, with 19 bases left in between. CDR3 length: 16 amino acids.

The chain combines TRBV7-9 with TRBJ2-5, with 8 bases identical to TRBD2. V gave up 5 bases and J gave up 5 bases; unmatched junction bases: 7. Germline V gene data show CDR1 as SEHNR and CDR2 as FQNEAQ (reference sequence). This CDR3 region has 14 residues. The CDR3 sequence is CASSPSGSGETQYF. CDR3 DNA sequence: TGTGCCAGCAGCCCCAGCGGGAGCGGGGAGACCCAGTACTTC. Together with reference TRBV7-9 and TRBJ2-5, the CDR3 gives the full variable domain: DTGVSQNPRHKITKRGQNVTFRCDPISEHNRLYWYRQTLGQGPEFLTYFQNEAQLEKSRLLSDRFSAERPKGSFSTLEIQRTEQGDSAMYLCASSPSGSGETQYFGPGTRLLVL.

V usage is TRBV28 and J usage is TRBJ2-7; 11 bases are a match to TRBD2. With V trimmed by 6 bases and J by 9 bases, 13 bases remained unmatched. CDR1 and CDR2 from the germline V gene are MDHEN and SYDVKM. The CDR3 has 15 amino acids. CDR3 loop: CASSLKLAGVVGQYF. In DNA form, the CDR3 reads TGTGCCAGCAGCCTAAAACTAGCGGGGGTAGTTGGGCAGTACTTC.

This chain connects TRBV6-1 to TRBJ2-1; 10 nucleotides align to TRBD2. Germline V gene data show CDR1 as MNHNS and CDR2 as SASEGT. V lost 2 bases to trimming and J lost 6 bases; unmatched junction nucleotides: 7. The CDR3 spans 16 residues. CDR3 DNA: TGTGCCAGCAGTGAAAATCGGCTAGCGGGAGTCAATGAGCAGTTCTTC. Protein sequence: CASSENRLAGVNEQFF.

The rearrangement links TRBV18 to TRBJ2-1, with D possibly TRBD2 on 7 matching bases. This CDR3 region has 19 residues. CDR1 is KGHSH and CDR2 is LQKENI in the germline V gene. The germline V and J ends were trimmed by 5 bases and 4 bases, with 27 bases remaining between them. Here the CDR3 DNA reads TGTGCCAGCTCAGCGGGACGGCCTGGAGCGGGGACACTATACAATGAGCAGTTCTTC. Its translation is CASSAGRPGAGTLYNEQFF.

The chain employs TRBV5-5 and TRBJ2-7, with 13 positions matching TRBD2. V dropped 3 bases and J dropped 3; count of bases not matched to a gene: 9. The CDR3 runs 17 residues. The germline V gene has CDR1 SGHKS and CDR2 YYEKEE (reference sequence). In DNA form, the CDR3 reads TGTGCCAGCAGCTCAGCGACTAGCGGGAGGCCCCACTACGAGCAGTACTTC. It is translated as CASSSATSGRPHYEQYF.

The chain couples TRBV11-2 to TRBJ2-1; 12 bases line up with TRBD2. This CDR3 comprises 15 residues. CDR1 is SGHAT and CDR2 is FQNNGV in the germline V gene. J was trimmed by 4 bases and V by 4 bases; bases with no gene match: 2. The CDR3 protein is CASSSGLAGYNEQFF. As DNA, the CDR3 is TGTGCCAGCAGCTCAGGACTAGCGGGGTACAATGAGCAGTTCTTC.

Regarding this clone: The junction and the germline gene differ at one end; a read error may be behind it. V usage is TRBV7-7 and J usage is TRBJ2-5; the match to TRBD2 covers 11 bases. Per the germline V gene, CDR1 is SSHAT and CDR2 is FNYEAQ (reference sequence). CDR3 length: 16 residues. Here the CDR3 DNA reads TGTGCTAGCAGCCTAGGACTAGCGGGTACGCAAGAGACCCAGTACTTC. It yields the protein CASSLGLAGTQETQYF.